Following are 2 T cell receptor beta chains from one sample sequenced in a study of blood T cell repertoires in COVID-19. Sequenced by immunoSEQ multiplex PCR; TCRdb stores in-frame clones only, minus some. The data contain around 240,000 clones, 65% to 90% of them singletons. Material: peripheral blood. These receptors were obtained from a woman in her thirties or forties who had recovered from COVID-19.

This chain links TRBV7-9 with TRBJ2-5, with 8 bases that match TRBD2. Germline-derived CDR1 and CDR2 are SEHNR and FQNEAQ (reference sequence). J was trimmed by 1 base and V by 7 bases; bases with no gene match: 11. The CDR3 covers 16 residues. The CDR3 nucleotides are TGTGCCAGCACTCGACCGGGGGGGCCTTTCCAAGAGACCCAGTACTTC. It is translated as CASTRPGGPFQETQYF. Supplemented by reference TRBV7-9 and TRBJ2-5, the full variable domain reads DTGVSQNPRHKITKRGQNVTFRCDPISEHNRLYWYRQTLGQGPEFLTYFQNEAQLEKSRLLSDRFSAERPKGSFSTLEIQRTEQGDSAMYLCASTRPGGPFQETQYFGPGTRLLVL.

The rearrangement uses TRBV19 and TRBJ1-1, with TRBD1 matching 9 bases. This CDR3 spans 14 amino acids. J lost 5 bases, V lost 10 bases, and 11 bases had no gene match. Germline assignment: CDR1 LNHDA and CDR2 SQIVND (reference sequence). As DNA, the CDR3 is TGTGCCACCTCGGACAGGGGTTTGGTAACTGAAGCTTTCTTT. Translating gives CATSDRGLVTEAFF.